The T cell receptor beta chain described here comes from a study of T cells in Graves' hyperthyroidism and ophthalmopathy. Patients with uncontrolled infections, other autoimmune diseases, pregnancy or lactation were excluded. RNA transcripts served as the template for amplifying TCR beta CDR3 regions. Researchers ran a first-round RT-PCR on the TCR CDR3 using the HTBI primer set. TCRdb re-analysed the multiplex PCR reads in MiXCR, keeping a single row per CDR3 protein. This repertoire shows roughly 500,000 distinct CDR3 sequences, just over 45% found once; its top ten account for around 20%. The CDR3 spans 15 residues. Deletions cut 0 bases from V and 3 bases from J, with 9 bases between. Germline V gene data show CDR1 as SGHVS and CDR2 as FNYEAQ. General study findings and limits: Ophthalmopathy onset followed model prediction by a median approximately six months. Ophthalmopathy was separated from stable hyperthyroidism by a 13 V-J model.

Note on this clonotype: What it binds is not known.

V is TRBV7-6 and J is TRBJ1-5; D call uncertain. Sequenced: peripheral blood or thyroid tissue (not recorded which). The source of this sequence is an adult woman with Graves' disease, either hyperthyroidism or ophthalmopathy (not recorded which). The CDR3 here is CASSLALGNNQPQHF. CDR3 DNA: TGTGCCAGCAGCTTAGCTCTGGGGAACAATCAGCCCCAGCATTTT. The whole variable domain, remainder taken from reference TRBV7-6 and TRBJ1-5, is GAGVSQSPRYKVTKRGQDVALRCDPISGHVSLYWYRQALGQGPEFLTYFNYEAQQDKSGLPNDRFSAERPEGSISTLTIQRTEQRDSAMYRCASSLALGNNQPQHFGDGTRLSIL.